This T cell receptor (beta chain) originates from a study of blood T cell repertoires in COVID-19. Measured with immunoSEQ multiplex PCR; TCRdb has only the in-frame clones, and not every one. The table has 120,000 or so clones, about 85% seen once. Germline CDR1 and CDR2: LNHDA and SQIVND (reference sequence). The ends were cut back, 5 bases at V and 2 bases at J, with 14 bases in the middle. The CDR3 sequence is 15 residues long. The source material was peripheral blood. V gene TRBV19 combines with J gene TRBJ2-3, with D possibly being TRBD2 (5 bases). This clonotype was obtained from a human donor in a cohort sampled during active COVID-19. CDR3 sequence (DNA): TGTGCCAGTAGTCTACTAGAAGGGTACACAGATACGCAGTATTTT. Amino acids: CASSLLEGYTDTQYF.